This T cell receptor (beta chain) was sequenced during a study of T cells in Graves' hyperthyroidism and ophthalmopathy. Template material for amplifying TCR beta CDR3 regions consisted of RNA transcripts. Researchers ran a first-round RT-PCR on the TCR CDR3 using the HTBI primer set. TCRdb recomputed calls from the multiplex PCR reads with MiXCR, one row per CDR3 protein. The data show hundreds of thousands of distinct CDR3 sequences, 15% to 19% seen once. Study results and limitations: Most clonotypes expanded in thyroid above 0.001 were likewise present in blood.

Remarks on this clonotype: Its antigen is currently unknown.

The CDR3 is 13 residues long. The germline V and J ends were trimmed by 2 bases and 4 bases, with 8 bases remaining between them. V is TRBV12-3 or TRBV12-4 and J is TRBJ1-2; D might be TRBD1 (5 bases). The TCR originated in a woman aged 18-29 years with Graves' hyperthyroidism. Sequencing was performed on blood. CDR3 region: CASSLSRAYGYTF. DNA of the CDR3: TGTGCCAGCAGTTTAAGCAGGGCCTATGGCTACACCTTC.